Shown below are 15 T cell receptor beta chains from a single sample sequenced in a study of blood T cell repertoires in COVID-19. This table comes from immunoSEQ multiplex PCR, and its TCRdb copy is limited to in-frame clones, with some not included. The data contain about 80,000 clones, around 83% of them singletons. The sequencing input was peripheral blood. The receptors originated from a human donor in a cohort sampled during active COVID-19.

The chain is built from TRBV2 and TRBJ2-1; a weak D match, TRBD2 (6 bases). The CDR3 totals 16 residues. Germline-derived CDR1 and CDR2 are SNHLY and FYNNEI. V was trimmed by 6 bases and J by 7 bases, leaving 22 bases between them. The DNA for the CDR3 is TGTGCCAGCAGGGATCGGGACTCCGAGCCCTCGAATGAGCAGTTCTTC. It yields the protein CASRDRDSEPSNEQFF.

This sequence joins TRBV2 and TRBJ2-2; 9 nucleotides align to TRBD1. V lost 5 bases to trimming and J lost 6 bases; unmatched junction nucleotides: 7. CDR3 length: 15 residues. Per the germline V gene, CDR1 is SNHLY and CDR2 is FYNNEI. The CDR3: CASSPGTGSPGELFF. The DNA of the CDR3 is TGTGCCAGCAGTCCGGGGACAGGGTCTCCCGGGGAGCTGTTTTTT.

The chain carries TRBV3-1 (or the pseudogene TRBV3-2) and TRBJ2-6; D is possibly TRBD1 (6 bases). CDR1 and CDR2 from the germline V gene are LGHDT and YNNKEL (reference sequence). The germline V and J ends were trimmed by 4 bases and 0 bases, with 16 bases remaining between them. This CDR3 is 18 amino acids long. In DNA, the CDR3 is TGTGCCAGCAGCCCCGTAGGGGGATCCCTCTCTGGGGCCAACGTCCTGACTTTC. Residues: CASSPVGGSLSGANVLTF.

Here the CDR3 DNA reads TGTGCCAGTAGCCAACAGGGGACGAATTCACCCCTCCACTTT. This gives the protein CASSQQGTNSPLHF. V and J are TRBV19 and TRBJ1-6; 7 nucleotides match TRBD1. Germline CDR1 is LNHDA and CDR2 is SQIVND (reference sequence). The CDR3 is made up of 14 amino acids. J was trimmed by 7 bases and V by 6 bases; bases with no gene match: 6.

Here the CDR3 reads CASSSPDRGSTFF. The CDR3 bases are TGTGCCAGCAGCTCACCGGACAGGGGTTCGACTTTCTTT. J is TRBJ1-1 and V is TRBV5-6, with 9 bases fitting TRBD1. With 3 bases clipped from V and 12 bases from J, the junction kept 9 bases outside the gene matches. The CDR3 length is 13 residues. Germline V gives CDR1 SGHDT, CDR2 YYEEEE.

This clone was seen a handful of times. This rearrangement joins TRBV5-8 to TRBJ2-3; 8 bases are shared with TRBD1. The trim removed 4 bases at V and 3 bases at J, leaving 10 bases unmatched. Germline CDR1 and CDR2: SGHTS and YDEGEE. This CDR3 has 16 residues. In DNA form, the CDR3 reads TGTGCCAGCAGCAGGGTCCCAGGGGGCAGGACAGATACGCAGTATTTT. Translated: CASSRVPGGRTDTQYF.

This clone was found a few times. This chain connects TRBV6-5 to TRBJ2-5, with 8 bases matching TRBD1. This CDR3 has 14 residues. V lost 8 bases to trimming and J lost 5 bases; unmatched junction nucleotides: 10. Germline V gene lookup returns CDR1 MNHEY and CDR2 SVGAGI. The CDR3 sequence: CASRPGQVWETQYF. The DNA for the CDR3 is TGTGCCAGCCGCCCGGGACAGGTGTGGGAGACCCAGTACTTC.

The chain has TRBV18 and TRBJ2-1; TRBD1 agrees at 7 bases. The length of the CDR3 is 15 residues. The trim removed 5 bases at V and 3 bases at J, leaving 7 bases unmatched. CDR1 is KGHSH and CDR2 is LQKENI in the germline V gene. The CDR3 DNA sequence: TGTGCCAGCTCAACAGGGGACGGCGTCTACAATGAGCAGTTCTTC. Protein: CASSTGDGVYNEQFF.

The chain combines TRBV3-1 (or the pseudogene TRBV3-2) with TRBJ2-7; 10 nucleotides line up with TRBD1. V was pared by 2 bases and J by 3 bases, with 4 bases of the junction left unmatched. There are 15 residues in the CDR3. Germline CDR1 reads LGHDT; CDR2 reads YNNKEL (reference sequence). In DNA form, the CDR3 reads TGTGCCAGCAGCCAATCCGGGACAGGGGTCTACGAGCAGTACTTC. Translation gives CASSQSGTGVYEQYF.

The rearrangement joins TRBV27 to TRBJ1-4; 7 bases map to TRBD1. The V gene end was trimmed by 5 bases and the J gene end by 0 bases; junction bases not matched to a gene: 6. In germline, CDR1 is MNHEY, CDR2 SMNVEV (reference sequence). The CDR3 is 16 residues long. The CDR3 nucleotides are TGTGCCAGCAGTCCGAGGGACAGACCAACTAATGAAAAACTGTTTTTT. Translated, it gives CASSPRDRPTNEKLFF.

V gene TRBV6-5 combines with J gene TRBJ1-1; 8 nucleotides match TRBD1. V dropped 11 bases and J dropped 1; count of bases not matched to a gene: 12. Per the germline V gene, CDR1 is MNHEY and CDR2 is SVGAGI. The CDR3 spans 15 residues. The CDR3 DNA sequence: TGTGCCTCCTTTCAGGGGGCGCGGGGGAACACTGAAGCTTTCTTT. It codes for CASFQGARGNTEAFF.

The CDR3 coding sequence is TGCGCCAGCAGCGCAAACAGGGCGCAAGGGGAAAAACTGTTTTTT. It encodes CASSANRAQGEKLFF. The chain uses TRBV5-1 and TRBJ1-4; weak D call: TRBD1 (6 bases). The CDR3 length is 15 residues. Germline V gene data show CDR1 as SGHRS and CDR2 as YFSETQ. V shed 4 bases and J shed 8 bases, with 18 bases lying between them.

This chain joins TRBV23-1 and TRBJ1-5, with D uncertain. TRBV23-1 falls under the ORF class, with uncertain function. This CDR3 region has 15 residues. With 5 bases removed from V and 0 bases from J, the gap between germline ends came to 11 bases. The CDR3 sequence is CASSRRAPSNQPQHF. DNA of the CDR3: TGCGCCAGCAGTAGGAGGGCTCCTAGCAATCAGCCCCAGCATTTT.

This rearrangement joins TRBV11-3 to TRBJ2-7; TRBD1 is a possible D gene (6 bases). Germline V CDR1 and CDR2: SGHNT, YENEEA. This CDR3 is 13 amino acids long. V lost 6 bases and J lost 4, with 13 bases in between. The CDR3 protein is CASSSRGLYEQYF. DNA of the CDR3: TGTGCCAGCAGTTCCAGGGGTTTGTACGAGCAGTACTTC.

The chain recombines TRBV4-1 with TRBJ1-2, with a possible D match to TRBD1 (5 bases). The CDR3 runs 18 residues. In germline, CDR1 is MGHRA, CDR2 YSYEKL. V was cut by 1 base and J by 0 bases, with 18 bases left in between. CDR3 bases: TGCGCCAGCAGCCAAGTAGGGGTATTGGACCGAACTAACTATGGCTACACCTTC. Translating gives CASSQVGVLDRTNYGYTF.